This section outlines one TCR beta chain sequence together with its context. Its antigen is currently not known. No base quality information exists; no much larger clone differs at one position. This sample was included in a study of blood T cells in healthy people across ages (dated by TCRdb to the mid-2010s). Regarding the complete study: Template switching captured roughly one uniquely barcoded TCR beta cDNA molecule per two T cells in model experiments. To track age-related changes in TCR beta repertoire diversity, the study relied on deep sequencing normalized with unique cDNA molecular identifiers. Four age groups were formed from the donors: young (average approximately 17 years), middle-aged (approximately 39), aged (roughly 56) and long-lived (about 80). Donors of different ages were randomly distributed across sequencing lanes to avoid experimental bias. Two additional independent replicas of 1 million unique cDNA reads from the same blood draw were analyzed for two donors (one aged 18 to 29 and one aged 80 or older). What the study reported, not specific to this receptor: Conclusive comparison of naive and antigen-experienced compartments was prevented by the profiling of bulk unsorted PBMCs. Estimates of total diversity from one million sequenced T cells were regarded as lower bounds and underestimates. The percentage of naive T cells measured by flow cytometry correlated strongly with observed TCR beta diversity. Observed TCR beta diversity per million T cells fell roughly linearly with age, and a significant reduction was already apparent by age roughly 41. The CMV infection status of donors was not known, potentially confounding age-related changes in expanded clonotypes. The long-lived group showed more naive CD4+ T cells, fewer expanded clones and increased TCR diversity than the aged group, suggesting age selection.

Counted from cysteine to phenylalanine, this CDR3 has 16 amino acids. Solely the CDR3 DNA is kept, with 48 bases framed from the first base. From a lookup of the germline V gene (reference sequence), CDR1 and CDR2 are SEHNR and FQNEAQ. Between the V and J ends, shortened by 0 bases and 5 bases respectively, the junction contains 17 bases. Systemically healthy Caucasian individuals from Russia, 35 to 50 in total and aged about 6 to 100 years, were included as donors. About 9.1 milliliters of peripheral blood were collected from each donor into EDTA-treated Vacutainer tubes. Ficoll-Paque density-gradient centrifugation was used to isolate PBMCs, with at least 7 million per sample. Trizol reagent was used to extract total RNA from the PBMCs, yielding at least 6 micrograms per sample. For every donor, flow cytometry on a PBMC aliquot measured the percentage of naive CD45RAhigh/CD27high T cells. Library creation used 5' RACE. Sequenced using an Illumina HiSeq 2500. A second PCR of 7 to 11 cycles was run with a J-beta primer mix and a sample-barcoded 5' primer. A unique molecular identifier was introduced onto each TCR beta cDNA molecule by a template-switch 5' adaptor carrying 12 random nucleotides. Each sample yielded at least 2.5 million CDR3-containing paired-end reads. All of the RNA was converted into first-strand cDNA using the Mint cDNA synthesis kit, with a TRBC-specific oligonucleotide serving as the primer. All cDNA was treated with uracil-DNA glycosylase and then went through a first 18-cycle PCR with the universal primers M1SS and BC2_uni_R. Per the authors' processing: For normalization, 1 million high-quality reads, each with a distinct molecular identifier, were randomly selected from each sample. Reads sharing molecular identifiers were discarded rather than binned into consensus sequences. MiTCR, with a Q25 quality threshold and the strictest error-elimination algorithm, was used for CDR3 identification, clonotype clustering and error correction. Lower-bound total TCR beta diversity was estimated with a nonparametric unseen species model using Euler transformation. TCRdb trimmed the raw reads at Q25, called clones with MiXCR and kept productive beta chains. Rows matching on CDR3 protein sequence are summarized as one entry with the most common DNA and genes. TCRdb's processing, not the study's, gives the V and J calls here. The table for this sample lists 1.5 million to 2 million distinct CDR3 sequences; about 31% of them were counted only once. In total, the top ten clones hold approximately 10% of the sample.

Sequencing was done on a sample of blood. The rearrangement combines TRBV7-9 with TRBJ2-7; the D gene is perhaps TRBD1 or TRBD2, as each covers 6 bases. This clonotype was obtained from a woman between 25 and 40 years old in good health. The encoded CDR3 is CASSLAEGGPADEQYF. The nucleotide sequence is given as TGTGCCAGCAGCTTAGCGGAGGGGGGACCAGCGGACGAGCAGTACTTC. Joined to the reference TRBV7-9 and TRBJ2-7 proteins, this CDR3 gives the full variable domain: DTGVSQNPRHKITKRGQNVTFRCDPISEHNRLYWYRQTLGQGPEFLTYFQNEAQLEKSRLLSDRFSAERPKGSFSTLEIQRTEQGDSAMYLCASSLAEGGPADEQYFGPGTRLTVT.